This T cell receptor beta chain was identified in a study of cytomegalovirus exposure and HLA in healthy donors. Notes on the study in general: An Asian-associated ancestry cluster reportedly showed fewer N-insertions than the roughly 670-donor mean in a later analysis. TCR beta chains associated with HLA were, in a later analysis, more clonally expanded than equally common others. Several of the most significant clusters were apparently associated with common viral pathogens in a later analysis. The authors reported that TCR beta sequences could predict HLA-A and HLA-B alleles. These predictions were accurate for most subjects in the first cohort.

The PCR was carried out with 60 Vbeta primers and 13 Jbeta primers. Clones were read by immunoSEQ multiplex PCR, and TCRdb kept only the in-frame ones, dropping some. The table has about 200,000 clones, roughly 83% seen once; the top ten hold 0.71%. The length of the CDR3 is 20 residues. From germline, CDR1 is SGDLS and CDR2 YYNGEE. Between the trimmed V and J ends, which lost 1 base and 0 bases, there was a span of 20 bases. Regarding this clone: Its specificity is unknown.

V and J are TRBV9 and TRBJ1-6; D is unclear. Sequencing used PBMCs. This TCR came from a boy between 2 and 10 years old in good health and CMV-seronegative. This CDR3 reads CASSVSPLEGPSSYNSPLHF. CDR3 nucleotide sequence: TGTGCCAGCAGCGTAAGTCCCCTAGAGGGTCCCAGCTCCTATAATTCACCCCTCCACTTT.